Presented here are 2 T cell receptor beta chains from one specimen sequenced in a study of T cells in Graves' hyperthyroidism and ophthalmopathy. From RNA transcripts, TCR beta CDR3 regions were amplified. The HTBI primer set drove a first-round RT-PCR of the TCR CDR3. TCRdb itself ran the multiplex PCR reads through MiXCR, one entry per CDR3 protein. The data contain about 130,000 distinct CDR3 sequences, roughly a fifth of them singletons. Sample: blood. The receptors originated from a woman between 45 and 65 years old with Graves' hyperthyroidism that later progressed to Graves' ophthalmopathy.

This clonotype appeared many times. The chain uses TRBV5-1 and TRBJ1-6; D may be TRBD1 (5 bases). The CDR3 contains 15 residues. Germline loops: CDR1 SGHRS, CDR2 YFSETQ. V was pared by 3 bases and J by 7 bases, with 14 bases between. The CDR3 nucleotides read TGCGCCAGCAGCTCCGGGGACCCGAGGAATTCACCCCTCCACTTT. Residues: CASSSGDPRNSPLHF.

This clonotype was observed at least ten times. This rearrangement joins TRBV28 to TRBJ2-7; TRBD1 agrees at 9 bases. This CDR3 is built from 16 residues. Germline CDR1 is MDHEN and CDR2 is SYDVKM. Trimming cost V 5 bases and J 3 bases; bases outside gene matches: 11. In nucleotides, the CDR3 is TGTGCCAGCAGTGCCCGGGACAGGGCCCTACTCTACGAGCAGTACTTC. Translated, it gives CASSARDRALLYEQYF.